The T cell receptor (beta chain) described here comes from a study of cytomegalovirus exposure and HLA in healthy donors. Findings and caveats of the study: Accounts indicate the classifier identified cytomegalovirus status with strong specificity and sensitivity. An apparent linkage of common viral pathogens to several of the most significant clusters emerged in a later analysis. Specific recognition of CMV antigens was confirmed in vitro for a few chains (all CMV-associated).

The PCR made use of 60 Vbeta and 13 Jbeta primers. Clones were sequenced by immunoSEQ multiplex PCR, and TCRdb holds only the in-frame ones, with some missing. The sample contains fewer than 250,000 clones, approximately 79% of which appear only once. This cohort consisted of healthy bone marrow donors. In this sample, this clone turned up a few times. No antigen is known for it. The V gene's germline CDR1 is MDHEN and CDR2 SYDVKM. V was pared by 3 bases and J by 1 base, with 10 bases between. The CDR3 is made up of 15 amino acids. The sequence was collected from a male donor in good health and CMV-seronegative. Sequencing used PBMCs. This rearrangement joins TRBV28 to TRBJ1-3; D is ambiguous. This chain's CDR3 is CASSFRGVSGNTIYF. In DNA, the CDR3 is TGTGCCAGCAGTTTTCGGGGAGTATCTGGAAACACCATATATTTT.